The T cell receptor (beta chain) described here comes from a study of blood T cells in healthy people across ages. Across the study: Template-switching capture recovered about one barcoded beta molecule per two T cells. General observations from the study: Age showed a roughly linear inverse relationship with TCR beta diversity per million T cells.

A second PCR of about 7 to 12 cycles used a sample-barcoded 5' primer and a J-beta primer mix. Each CDR3 protein gets one entry after TCRdb re-called the 5' RACE reads with MiXCR. This sample yields 800,000 or so distinct CDR3 sequences, of which roughly 25% are seen a single time; under 4.5% belongs to the top ten. This clonotype was seen only a few times. Its cognate antigen is unknown. No fewer than 7 million PBMCs went into each sample. This sample was also put to use in a study of T cells of mothers and their children. From that second work: The sample comes from fewer than ten healthy Caucasian donors: mothers and children.

The sequencing input was blood. The receptor was derived from a boy aged 10-17 years in good health.

This chain's CDR3 is CASSLLSGLSTDTQYF. In nucleotides, the CDR3 is TGTGCCAGCAGCTTACTATCGGGACTGAGCACAGATACGCAGTATTTT. The V call is TRBV7-8, the J call TRBJ2-3, with TRBD2 as a possible D gene (6 bases). Germline lookup yields CDR1 SGHVS and CDR2 FQNEAQ. Trimming stripped 2 bases from V and 0 bases from J, with 12 bases between. CDR3 length: 16 amino acids.